The rows below give T cell receptor beta chains drawn from one sample of a study of metastatic and nonmetastatic thyroid tumors. TCRdb redid the clone calls on the PCR reads using MiXCR. The sample has around 23,000 clones, about 30% seen once. Sequencing used tumor tissue. These TCRs come from a female donor with papillary thyroid cancer or a benign thyroid nodule (not recorded which). Some clones in this sample may be carry-over from other donors' samples. CDR3s include the opening cysteine and the closing phenylalanine or tryptophan. The D gene is left open where the match is weak. Only part of the rows carry a size: once, few, many, or a class if the clone is expanded.

V: TRBV11-2
D: -
size: -
length: 13
J: TRBJ1-1
DNA: TGTGCCAGCAGCTATCACTCGAACACTGAAGCTTTCTTT
CDR3: CASSYHSNTEAFF

V: TRBV19
D: -
size: many
length: 15
J: TRBJ1-4
DNA: TGTGCCAGTAGTACAGCCTGGGGGGGCAAAGAAAAACTGTTTTTT
CDR3: CASSTAWGGKEKLFF

V: TRBV30
D: -
size: -
length: 11
J: TRBJ1-2
DNA: TGTGCCTGGAGTGGAGCCTATGGCTACACCTTC
CDR3: CAWSGAYGYTF

V: TRBV12-3/TRBV12-4
D: -
size: medium-sized
length: 11
J: TRBJ2-1
DNA: TGTGCCAGCAGTTTAGTGGATGAGCAGTTCTTC
CDR3: CASSLVDEQFF

V: TRBV7-9
D: TRBD1
size: -
length: 14
J: TRBJ2-3
DNA: TGTGCCAGCAGCCCATCAACAGGGGCTGATACGCAGTATTTT
CDR3: CASSPSTGADTQYF

V: TRBV5-1
D: -
size: -
length: 13
J: TRBJ1-5
DNA: TGCGCCAGCATCTTGGAAGGCAATCGGCCCCAGCATTTT
CDR3: CASILEGNRPQHF

V: TRBV2
D: -
size: few
length: 13
J: TRBJ1-5
DNA: TGTGCCAGCAGTGTATTGGAGGGTCAGCCCCAGCATTTT
CDR3: CASSVLEGQPQHF

V: TRBV19
D: TRBD2
size: many
length: 14
J: TRBJ2-5
DNA: TGTGCCAGTACCAGCGGGGGGGCCGGGGAGACCCAGTACTTC
CDR3: CASTSGGAGETQYF

V: TRBV30
D: TRBD1
size: -
length: 16
J: TRBJ2-7
DNA: TGTGCCTGGAGTGTACTACCGGGACAGTGCCGGCCCGAGCAGTACTTC
CDR3: CAWSVLPGQCRPEQYF

V: TRBV7-6
D: -
size: many
length: 18
J: TRBJ2-1
DNA: TGTGCCAGCAGCTTCCGCCGGGGGGGACAGGGCGGGTACAATGAGCAGTTCTTC
CDR3: CASSFRRGGQGGYNEQFF

V: TRBV6-1
D: -
size: medium-sized
length: 15
J: TRBJ1-1
DNA: TGTGCCAGCAGTAAAACAAGTCCTATGAACACTGAAGCTTTCTTT
CDR3: CASSKTSPMNTEAFF

V: TRBV7-9
D: -
size: many
length: 12
J: TRBJ1-4
DNA: TGTGCCAGCAGCTTAGTTGGCAGGGAGTTCGAATTT
CDR3: CASSLVGREFEF

V: TRBV28
D: -
size: few
length: 16
J: TRBJ1-5
DNA: TGTGCCAGTACTCGAATAGGCCCAGATAGCAATCAGCCCCAGCATTTT
CDR3: CASTRIGPDSNQPQHF

V: TRBV29-1
D: -
size: many
length: 12
J: TRBJ2-1
DNA: TGCAGCGGGATGCAGGGCAGCAATGAGCAGTTCTTC
CDR3: CSGMQGSNEQFF

V: TRBV6-2/TRBV6-3
D: TRBD2
size: few
length: 16
J: TRBJ2-1
DNA: TGTGCCAGCAGCTCCACTAGCGGGGGTCCCCACAATGAGCAGTTCTTC
CDR3: CASSSTSGGPHNEQFF

V: TRBV11-2
D: TRBD2
size: -
length: 18
J: TRBJ2-3
DNA: TGTGCCAGCAGCACCCCAAGCGGGAGCAAAATTAGCACAGATACGCAGTATTTT
CDR3: CASSTPSGSKISTDTQYF

V: TRBV3-1
D: -
size: -
length: 14
J: TRBJ1-5
DNA: TGTGCCAGCAGCCAAGGGGGGAGCAATCAGCCCCAGCATTTT
CDR3: CASSQGGSNQPQHF

V: TRBV2
D: TRBD2
size: medium-sized
length: 16
J: TRBJ2-3
DNA: TGTGCCAGCAGTGGGGGCCTAGCGGGGGGCACAGATACGCAGTATTTT
CDR3: CASSGGLAGGTDTQYF

V: TRBV11-3
D: -
size: many
length: 16
J: TRBJ1-1
DNA: TGTGCCAGCAGCCAAGACGGACGGGGGGGGGAAACTGAAGCTTTCTTT
CDR3: CASSQDGRGGETEAFF

V: TRBV28
D: TRBD1
size: medium-sized
length: 15
J: TRBJ1-2
DNA: TGTGCCAGCAGTCCAATAGGACAGGGGAGCTATGGCTACACCTTC
CDR3: CASSPIGQGSYGYTF

V: TRBV10-3
D: -
size: few
length: 16
J: TRBJ2-3
DNA: TGTGCCATCAGTGAGCCGCCTGACAAGCGCACAGATACGCAGTATTTT
CDR3: CAISEPPDKRTDTQYF

V: TRBV5-5
D: -
size: -
length: 16
J: TRBJ2-6
DNA: TGTGCCAGCAGCTGGAATGGGGGACCTGGGGCCAACGTCCTGACTTTC
CDR3: CASSWNGGPGANVLTF

V: TRBV10-3
D: -
size: -
length: 13
J: TRBJ1-2
DNA: TGTGCCATCAGTGGGACCCCGGACCATGGCTACACCTTC
CDR3: CAISGTPDHGYTF

V: TRBV11-2
D: TRBD2
size: few
length: 16
J: TRBJ2-1
DNA: TGTGCCAGCAGCCGTCGTGGGGCGGGGGGGTTAAATGAGCAGTTCTTC
CDR3: CASSRRGAGGLNEQFF

V: TRBV10-3
D: -
size: few
length: 13
J: TRBJ2-7
DNA: TGTGCCATCAGTGAGTCTGCGGGGTACGAGCAGTACTTC
CDR3: CAISESAGYEQYF

V: TRBV20-1
D: -
size: -
length: 17
J: TRBJ2-2
DNA: TGCAGTGCTAGAGATAGTAGAAGAGGAATGAGTACCGGGGAGCTGTTTTTT
CDR3: CSARDSRRGMSTGELFF

V: TRBV19
D: -
size: -
length: 16
J: TRBJ1-1
DNA: TGTGCCAGTAGTCCTGGACATTGGCAAACGAACACTGAAGCTTTCTTT
CDR3: CASSPGHWQTNTEAFF

V: TRBV6-4
D: -
size: -
length: 17
J: TRBJ2-1
DNA: TGTGCCAGCTCCCCTTATATCCAGGGATTCAACAACAATGAGCAGTTCTTC
CDR3: CASSPYIQGFNNNEQFF

V: TRBV5-1
D: TRBD1
size: medium-sized
length: 14
J: TRBJ2-1
DNA: TGCGCCAGCAGCCTGGACAGGGGCTACAATGAGCAGTTCTTC
CDR3: CASSLDRGYNEQFF

V: TRBV6-1
D: -
size: few
length: 16
J: TRBJ2-2
DNA: TGTGCCAACCTAGACAGGGCGGGAATGGACACCGGGTATCTGTTTTTT
CDR3: CANLDRAGMDTGYLFF

V: TRBV6-2/TRBV6-3
D: TRBD2
size: few
length: 16
J: TRBJ2-6
DNA: TGTGCCAGCAGTCTGACTAGCGGGACTGGGGCCAACGTCCTGACTTTC
CDR3: CASSLTSGTGANVLTF

V: TRBV6-1
D: -
size: many
length: 14
J: TRBJ1-5
DNA: TGTGCCAGCAGCCAGCGGCAGTTCAATCAGCCCCAGCATTTT
CDR3: CASSQRQFNQPQHF

V: TRBV5-1
D: -
size: -
length: 15
J: TRBJ2-7
DNA: TGCGCCAGCAGCTTGTTGGCGGGAAGCTCCTACGAGCAGTACTTC
CDR3: CASSLLAGSSYEQYF

V: TRBV6-2/TRBV6-3
D: -
size: -
length: 13
J: TRBJ1-1
DNA: TGTGCCAGCAGTTTTCGGGAAACCACACAAGCTTTCTTT
CDR3: CASSFRETTQAFF

V: TRBV20-1
D: -
size: many
length: 18
J: TRBJ2-1
DNA: TGCAGTGCTAGAGCTCCGGCAGGGATCCCTAAATCCTACAATGAGCAGTTCTTC
CDR3: CSARAPAGIPKSYNEQFF

V: TRBV3-1
D: -
size: -
length: 14
J: TRBJ2-2
DNA: TGTGCCAGCAGCCAGCGTTCCCAAGGGGGGGAGCTGTTTTTT
CDR3: CASSQRSQGGELFF

V: TRBV5-1
D: -
size: -
length: 14
J: TRBJ2-7
DNA: TGCGCCAGCAGCTTGGCTGGCAGGGCATTCGAGCAGTACTTC
CDR3: CASSLAGRAFEQYF

V: TRBV5-1
D: -
size: medium-sized
length: 12
J: TRBJ2-2
DNA: TGCGCCTCGAGGGCGAACACCGGGGAGCTGTTTTTT
CDR3: CASRANTGELFF

V: TRBV5-1
D: -
size: -
length: 17
J: TRBJ2-7
DNA: TGCGCCAGCAGCTCCCTAGGTGGGACTGCAACGACGGAAGAGCAGTACTTC
CDR3: CASSSLGGTATTEEQYF

V: TRBV6-2/TRBV6-3
D: -
size: many
length: 16
J: TRBJ2-3
DNA: TGTGCCAGCAGCCTTAGGGGGGTCGGAGGCACAGATACGCAGTATTTT
CDR3: CASSLRGVGGTDTQYF

V: TRBV28
D: -
size: many
length: 14
J: TRBJ2-3
DNA: TGTGCCAGCAGTTTAAGGGTCGGGACAGATACGCAGTATTTT
CDR3: CASSLRVGTDTQYF

V: TRBV11-1
D: TRBD2
size: -
length: 17
J: TRBJ2-2
DNA: TGTGCCAGCAGCCCGGTAGCGACGGGAGGTGACACCGGGGAGCTGTTTTTT
CDR3: CASSPVATGGDTGELFF

V: TRBV5-1
D: -
size: medium-sized
length: 15
J: TRBJ2-5
DNA: TGCGCCAGCAGCTTGGCCAGAGGACTACAAGAGACCCAGTACTTC
CDR3: CASSLARGLQETQYF

V: TRBV11-2
D: -
size: -
length: 14
J: TRBJ2-5
DNA: TGTGCCAGCAGCTTAAATCTATTTGGGGAGACCCAGTACTTC
CDR3: CASSLNLFGETQYF

V: TRBV4-1
D: -
size: -
length: 16
J: TRBJ2-3
DNA: TGCGCCAGCAGCCAAGTGGTTGCTGTGACCACAGATACGCAGTATTTT
CDR3: CASSQVVAVTTDTQYF

V: TRBV20-1
D: -
size: medium-sized
length: 14
J: TRBJ2-2
DNA: TGCAGTGCTAGTGATAGCGTGAACACCGGGGAGCTGTTTTTT
CDR3: CSASDSVNTGELFF

V: TRBV10-1
D: -
size: few
length: 13
J: TRBJ2-7
DNA: TGCTCCAGCAGTGACGGTGTGTTTCGCGAGCAGTACTTC
CDR3: CSSSDGVFREQYF

V: TRBV28
D: -
size: -
length: 15
J: TRBJ1-5
DNA: TGTGCCAGCAGTTTAGGATATGGGTACAGTCAGCCCCAGCATTTT
CDR3: CASSLGYGYSQPQHF

V: TRBV5-1
D: -
size: -
length: 15
J: TRBJ1-1
DNA: TGCGCCAGCAGCTCGGTACAGGGAATGAACACTGAAGCTTTCTTT
CDR3: CASSSVQGMNTEAFF

V: TRBV5-1
D: TRBD1
size: medium-sized
length: 16
J: TRBJ1-6
DNA: TGCGCCAGCAGCTCCGGGGACAGGGGGCAGGATTCACCCCTCCACTTT
CDR3: CASSSGDRGQDSPLHF

V: TRBV6-2/TRBV6-3
D: -
size: few
length: 14
J: TRBJ2-1
DNA: TGTGCCAGCAGCTACTCGAATTGCGGCGATGAGCAGTTCTTC
CDR3: CASSYSNCGDEQFF

V: TRBV28
D: -
size: many
length: 13
J: TRBJ2-5
DNA: TGTGCCAGCAGCGTCGACAGCCTCGAGACCCAGTACTTC
CDR3: CASSVDSLETQYF

V: TRBV9
D: -
size: few
length: 12
J: TRBJ1-6
DNA: TGTGTCAGCAGCCCAAATAATTCACCCCTCCACTTT
CDR3: CVSSPNNSPLHF

V: TRBV30
D: -
size: many
length: 15
J: TRBJ2-3
DNA: TGTGCCTGGGCCGCGGCATCGGCTAGCACAGATACGCAGTATTTT
CDR3: CAWAAASASTDTQYF

V: TRBV24-1
D: -
size: few
length: 15
J: TRBJ2-7
DNA: TGTGCCACCAGTGACGGTTGTCAGGGGATCTACGAGCAGTACTTC
CDR3: CATSDGCQGIYEQYF

V: TRBV6-5
D: TRBD2
size: medium-sized
length: 18
J: TRBJ2-7
DNA: TGTGCCAGCAGTTACTCGATTTTTCTAGCGGGGGGGGTCTACGAGCAGTACTTC
CDR3: CASSYSIFLAGGVYEQYF

V: TRBV19
D: -
size: -
length: 14
J: TRBJ2-1
DNA: TGTGCCAGTAGTATAGGCGGGGTCTGGAATGAGCAGTTCTTC
CDR3: CASSIGGVWNEQFF

V: TRBV18
D: TRBD1
size: many
length: 14
J: TRBJ1-2
DNA: TGTGCCAGCTCACCCCCAGGACAGGCGGATGGCTACACCTTC
CDR3: CASSPPGQADGYTF